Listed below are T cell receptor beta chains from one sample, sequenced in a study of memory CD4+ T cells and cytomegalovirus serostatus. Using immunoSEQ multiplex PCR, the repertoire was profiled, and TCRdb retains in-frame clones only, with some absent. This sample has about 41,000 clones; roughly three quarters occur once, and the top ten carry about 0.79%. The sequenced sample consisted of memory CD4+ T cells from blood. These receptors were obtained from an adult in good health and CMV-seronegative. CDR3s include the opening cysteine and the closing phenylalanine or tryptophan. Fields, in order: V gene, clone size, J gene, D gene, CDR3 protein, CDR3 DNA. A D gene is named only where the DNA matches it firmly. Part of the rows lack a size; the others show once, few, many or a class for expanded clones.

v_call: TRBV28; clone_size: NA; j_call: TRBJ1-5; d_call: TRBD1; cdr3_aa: CASGQGGSNQPQHF; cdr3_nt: TGTGCCAGCGGACAGGGGGGGAGCAATCAGCCCCAGCATTTT
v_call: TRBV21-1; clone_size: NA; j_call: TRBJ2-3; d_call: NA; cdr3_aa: CASSKAWTTPSGSQYF; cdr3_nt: TGTGCCAGCAGCAAAGCGTGGACTACCCCCTCAGGGTCGCAGTATTTT
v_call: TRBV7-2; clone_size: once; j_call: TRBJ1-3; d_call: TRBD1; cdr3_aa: CASSLGGQGLSGNTIYF; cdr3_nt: TGTGCCAGCAGCTTAGGGGGACAGGGCCTCTCTGGAAACACCATATATTTT
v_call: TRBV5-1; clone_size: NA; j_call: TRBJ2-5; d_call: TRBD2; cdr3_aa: CASSGSSGGARETQYF; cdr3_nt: TGCGCCAGCAGCGGGAGTAGCGGGGGGGCCCGTGAGACCCAGTACTTC
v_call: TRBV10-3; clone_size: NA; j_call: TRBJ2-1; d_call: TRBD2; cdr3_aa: CATAGVGRNEQFF; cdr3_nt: TGTGCCACAGCGGGGGTCGGGCGGAATGAGCAGTTCTTC
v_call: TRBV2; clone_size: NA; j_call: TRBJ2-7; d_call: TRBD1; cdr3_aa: CASFSGGHEQYF; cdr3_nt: TGTGCCAGCTTTTCAGGGGGCCACGAGCAGTACTTC
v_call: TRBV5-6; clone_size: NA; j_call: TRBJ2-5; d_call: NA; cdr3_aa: CASSLAPGKETQYF; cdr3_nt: TGTGCCAGCAGCTTGGCGCCGGGGAAAGAGACCCAGTACTTC
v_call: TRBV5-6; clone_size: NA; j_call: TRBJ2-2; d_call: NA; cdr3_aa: CASSFRVGTGAVTGELFF; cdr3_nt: TGTGCCAGCAGCTTTAGAGTAGGGACGGGGGCTGTCACCGGGGAGCTGTTTTTT
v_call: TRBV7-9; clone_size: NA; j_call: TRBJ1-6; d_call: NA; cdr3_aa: CASSFAGSPLHF; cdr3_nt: TGTGCCAGCAGCTTCGCAGGGTCACCCCTCCACTTT
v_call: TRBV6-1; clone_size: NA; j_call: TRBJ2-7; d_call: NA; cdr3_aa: CASSELQTTTYEQYF; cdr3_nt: TGTGCCAGCAGTGAACTACAGACGACCACCTACGAGCAGTACTTC
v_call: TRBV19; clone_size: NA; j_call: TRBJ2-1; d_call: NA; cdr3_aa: CASDVAARGRGEQFF; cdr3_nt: TGTGCCAGTGATGTCGCAGCAAGGGGTAGGGGTGAGCAGTTCTTC
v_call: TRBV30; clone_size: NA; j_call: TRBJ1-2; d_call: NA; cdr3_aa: CAWSEWGLGSYGYTF; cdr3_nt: TGTGCCTGGAGTGAATGGGGCCTAGGCTCCTATGGCTACACCTTC
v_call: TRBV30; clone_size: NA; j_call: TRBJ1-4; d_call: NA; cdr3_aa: CAWGGYEKLFF; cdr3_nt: TGTGCCTGGGGGGGTTATGAAAAACTGTTTTTT
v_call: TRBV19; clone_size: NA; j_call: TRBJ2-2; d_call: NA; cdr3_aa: CASIARGHLNTGELFF; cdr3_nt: TGTGCCAGTATTGCTCGGGGACACTTGAACACCGGGGAGCTGTTTTTT
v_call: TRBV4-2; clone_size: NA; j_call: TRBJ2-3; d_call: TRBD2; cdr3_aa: CASSQDWAVRGGPTDTQYF; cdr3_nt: TGTGCCAGCAGCCAAGATTGGGCGGTTCGCGGGGGGCCCACAGATACGCAGTATTTT
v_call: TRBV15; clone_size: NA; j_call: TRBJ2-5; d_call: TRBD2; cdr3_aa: CATQPALAGGETQYF; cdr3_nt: TGTGCCACTCAGCCGGCCCTAGCGGGGGGGGAGACCCAGTACTTC
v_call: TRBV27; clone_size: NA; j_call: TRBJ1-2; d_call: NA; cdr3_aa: CASKTASVYGYTF; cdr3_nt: TGTGCCAGCAAGACCGCGAGCGTCTATGGCTACACCTTC
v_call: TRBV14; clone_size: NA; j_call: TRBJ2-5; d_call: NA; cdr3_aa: CASSQERLAGDQETQYF; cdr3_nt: TGTGCCAGCAGCCAAGAGAGATTAGCAGGGGACCAAGAGACCCAGTACTTC
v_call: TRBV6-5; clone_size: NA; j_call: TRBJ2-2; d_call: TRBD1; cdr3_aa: CATRTGGGGGELFF; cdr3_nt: TGTGCCACCAGGACAGGGGGCGGCGGCGGGGAGCTGTTTTTT
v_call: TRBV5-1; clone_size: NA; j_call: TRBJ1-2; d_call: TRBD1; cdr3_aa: CASSLSGTGPGYTF; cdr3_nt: TGCGCCAGCAGCTTATCCGGGACAGGGCCTGGCTACACCTTC
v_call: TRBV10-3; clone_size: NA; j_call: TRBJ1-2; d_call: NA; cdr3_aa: CAISAPTGNYGYTF; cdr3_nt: TGTGCCATCAGTGCTCCAACAGGGAACTATGGCTACACCTTC
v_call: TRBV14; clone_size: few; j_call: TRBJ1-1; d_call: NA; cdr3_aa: CASSQDRGEMNTEAFF; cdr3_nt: TGTGCCAGCAGCCAAGACAGGGGTGAAATGAACACTGAAGCTTTCTTT
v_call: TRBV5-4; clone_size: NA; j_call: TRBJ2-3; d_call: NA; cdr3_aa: CASRPGVVSDTQYF; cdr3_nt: TGTGCCAGCAGGCCAGGGGTTGTTTCAGATACGCAGTATTTT
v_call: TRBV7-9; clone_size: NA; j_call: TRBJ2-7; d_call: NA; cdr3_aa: CASSLALRGASYEQYF; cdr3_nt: TGTGCCAGCAGCTTAGCGCTCAGGGGCGCGTCCTACGAGCAGTACTTC
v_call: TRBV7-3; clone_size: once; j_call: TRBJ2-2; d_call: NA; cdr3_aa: CASSLSGGSNTGELFF; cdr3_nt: TGTGCCAGCAGCTTATCCGGGGGTTCGAACACCGGGGAGCTGTTTTTT
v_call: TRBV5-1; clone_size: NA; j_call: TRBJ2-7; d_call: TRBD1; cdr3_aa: CASSLATGGSYEQYF; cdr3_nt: TGCGCCAGCAGCCTCGCGACAGGGGGCTCCTACGAGCAGTACTTC
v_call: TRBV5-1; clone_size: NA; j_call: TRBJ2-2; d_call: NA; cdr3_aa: CASSLPARDTGELFF; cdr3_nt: TGCGCCAGCAGCTTGCCAGCGAGGGACACCGGGGAGCTGTTTTTT
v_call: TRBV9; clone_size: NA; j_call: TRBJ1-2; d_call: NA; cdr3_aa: CASSASSRADYGYTF; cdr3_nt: TGTGCCAGCAGCGCTTCTTCCAGGGCGGATTATGGCTACACCTTC
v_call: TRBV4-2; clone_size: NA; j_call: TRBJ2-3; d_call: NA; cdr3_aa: CASSQKQGSGVTDTQYF; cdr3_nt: TGTGCCAGCAGCCAAAAACAGGGTTCGGGGGTCACAGATACGCAGTATTTT
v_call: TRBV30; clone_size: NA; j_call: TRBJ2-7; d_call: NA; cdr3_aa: CAWRLAHEQYF; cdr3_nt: TGTGCCTGGAGACTGGCCCACGAGCAGTACTTC
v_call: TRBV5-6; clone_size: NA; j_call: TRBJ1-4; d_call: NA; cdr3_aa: CASSSPPGQELFF; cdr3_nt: TGTGCCAGCAGCTCCCCGCCAGGGCAGGAACTGTTTTTT
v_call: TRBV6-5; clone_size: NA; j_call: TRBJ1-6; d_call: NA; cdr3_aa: CASSYLESGSLPLHF; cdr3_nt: TGTGCCAGCAGCTACTTAGAGTCAGGGAGCCTACCCCTCCACTTT
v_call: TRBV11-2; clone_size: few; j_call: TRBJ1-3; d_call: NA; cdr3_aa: CASSLKGPLGIYF; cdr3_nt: TGTGCCAGCAGCCTCAAGGGGCCCCTGGGCATATATTTT
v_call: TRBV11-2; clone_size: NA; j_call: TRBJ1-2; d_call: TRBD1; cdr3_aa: CASSPAQGQGASFF; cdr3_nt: TGTGCCAGCAGCCCCGCACAGGGACAGGGGGCCAGTTTCTTC
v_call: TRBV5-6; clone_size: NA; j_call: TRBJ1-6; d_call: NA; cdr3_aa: CASSSITGRPVSPLHF; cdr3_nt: TGTGCCAGCAGCTCTATAACCGGGAGACCGGTTTCACCCCTCCACTTT
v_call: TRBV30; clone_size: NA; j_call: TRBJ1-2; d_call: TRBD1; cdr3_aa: CAWSVGLQGRYTF; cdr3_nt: TGTGCCTGGAGTGTAGGGCTACAGGGGCGCTACACCTTC
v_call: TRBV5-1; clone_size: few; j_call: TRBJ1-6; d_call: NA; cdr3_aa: CASSPGRVYSPLHF; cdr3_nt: TGCGCCAGCAGCCCCGGAAGGGTTTACTCACCCCTCCACTTT
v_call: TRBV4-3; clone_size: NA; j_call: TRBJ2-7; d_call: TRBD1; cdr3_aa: CASSQQNQGAYEQYF; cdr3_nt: TGCGCCAGCAGCCAACAAAACCAGGGGGCCTACGAGCAGTACTTC
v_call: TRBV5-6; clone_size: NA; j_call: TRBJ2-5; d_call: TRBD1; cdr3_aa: CASSLTGVRQETQYF; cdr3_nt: TGTGCCAGCAGCCTAACAGGGGTCAGGCAAGAGACCCAGTACTTC
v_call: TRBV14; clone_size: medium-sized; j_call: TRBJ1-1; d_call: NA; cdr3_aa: CATTYLMNTEAFF; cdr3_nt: TGTGCCACCACTTACCTGATGAACACTGAAGCTTTCTTT
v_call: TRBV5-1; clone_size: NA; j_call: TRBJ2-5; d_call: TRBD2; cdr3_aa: CASSLNGGETQYF; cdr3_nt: TGCGCCAGCAGCTTGAACGGGGGGGAGACCCAGTACTTC